A selection of T cell receptor beta chains follows, all from one sample in a study of CD4 T cells in relation to SARS-CoV-2 and coronaviruses. No antigen has been identified for these receptors. Sequencing used immunoSEQ multiplex PCR; TCRdb keeps in-frame clones, though not all of them. The repertoire holds about 36,000 clones, with 77% as singletons. Source material: memory CD4+ T cells from PBMCs, cultured in vitro. These TCRs come from an adult with COVID-19. The CDR3 runs from the conserved cysteine through the conserved F or W. Fields, in order: J gene, clone size, D gene, V gene, CDR3 protein, CDR3 DNA. A D gene is named only where the DNA matches it firmly. Size is omitted from some rows. Given values are once, few, many or a class for expanded clones.

TRBJ2-3	-	-	TRBV7-9	CASSPSIQPDGSTQYF	TGTGCCAGCAGCCCTTCGATTCAACCGGACGGCAGTACGCAGTATTTT
TRBJ2-7	-	TRBD2	TRBV7-2	CASSLTSGPSYEQYF	TGTGCCAGCAGCTTAACTAGCGGACCTTCCTACGAGCAGTACTTC
TRBJ2-1	-	TRBD2	TRBV5-4	CASSLTSGSYNEQFF	TGTGCCAGCAGCTTGACTAGCGGGAGCTACAATGAGCAGTTCTTC
TRBJ2-1	-	TRBD1	TRBV29-1	CSVEGRTGWDNEQFF	TGCAGCGTTGAAGGCCGGACAGGGTGGGACAATGAGCAGTTCTTC
TRBJ1-5	-	-	TRBV6-1	CASSEARAVLPQHF	TGTGCCAGCAGTGAAGCCAGGGCTGTCCTGCCCCAGCATTTT
TRBJ2-3	-	-	TRBV13	CASSGSFPIATDTQYF	TGTGCCAGCAGCGGGTCTTTCCCGATAGCCACAGATACGCAGTATTTT
TRBJ2-7	-	TRBD1	TRBV18	CASSRTGGDSYEQYF	TGTGCCAGCTCCCGGACAGGGGGGGACTCCTACGAGCAGTACTTC
TRBJ2-7	-	-	TRBV3-1/TRBV3-2	CASSSKGTYEQYF	TGTGCCAGCAGCTCGAAAGGGACATACGAGCAGTACTTC
TRBJ2-3	-	-	TRBV18	CASSPTSTGSTDTQYF	TGTGCCAGCTCACCCACTTCGACAGGCAGCACAGATACGCAGTATTTT
TRBJ2-7	-	-	TRBV21-1	CASSKQTGDYTYEQYF	TGTGCCAGCAGCAAACAGACAGGGGACTATACCTACGAGCAGTACTTC
TRBJ2-5	-	-	TRBV28	CASSLWSQGQETQYF	TGTGCCAGCAGTTTGTGGTCCCAGGGGCAAGAGACCCAGTACTTC
TRBJ1-6	few	-	TRBV6-4	CASSDRGNSPLHF	TGTGCCAGCAGTGACAGGGGTAATTCACCCCTCCACTTT
TRBJ1-4	-	TRBD1	TRBV2	CASSELTGKSEKLFF	TGTGCCAGCAGTGAACTGACAGGGAAAAGCGAAAAACTGTTTTTT
TRBJ2-7	-	TRBD2	TRBV27	CASSFRTSGRVYEQYF	TGTGCCAGCAGTTTCCGCACTAGCGGGAGGGTTTACGAGCAGTACTTC
TRBJ1-1	-	-	TRBV28	CASSFTPVWTEAFF	TGTGCCAGCAGTTTTACCCCGGTCTGGACTGAAGCTTTCTTT
TRBJ1-6	few	TRBD1	TRBV19	CASSTTGQGHSPLHF	TGTGCCAGTAGTACCACGGGACAGGGTCATTCACCCCTCCACTTT
TRBJ1-3	-	-	TRBV6-4	CASSEPGTGNTIYF	TGTGCCAGCAGTGAACCAGGGACTGGAAACACCATATATTTT
TRBJ2-1	once	-	TRBV6-5	CASSKTTGTYNEQFF	TGTGCCAGCAGTAAAACGACAGGCACCTACAATGAGCAGTTCTTC
TRBJ2-3	-	-	TRBV5-5	CASSLQGTDTQYF	TGTGCCAGCAGCTTACAGGGCACAGATACGCAGTATTTT
TRBJ2-2	-	-	TRBV19	CASRGGIAGELFF	TGTGCCAGTAGAGGCGGGATCGCCGGGGAGCTGTTTTTT
TRBJ1-2	-	TRBD1	TRBV2	CASSEQGAPDGYTF	TGTGCCAGCAGTGAACAGGGGGCGCCGGATGGCTACACCTTC
TRBJ2-4	-	-	TRBV4-3	CASSQVIGGKNIQYF	TGCGCCAGCAGCCAAGTAATAGGGGGGAAAAACATTCAGTACTTC
TRBJ1-6	-	-	TRBV7-2	CASSLGAVSSRLLISPLHF	TGTGCCAGCAGCTTAGGAGCAGTCAGTAGCCGACTTTTAATTTCACCCCTCCACTTT
TRBJ2-1	-	-	TRBV21-1	CASSKLLNWGTSDYNEQFF	TGTGCCAGCAGCAAACTGCTTAACTGGGGCACTAGCGATTACAATGAGCAGTTCTTC
TRBJ2-1	once	TRBD2	TRBV4-1	CASAGTSEAYNEQFF	TGCGCCAGTGCCGGGACTAGCGAGGCGTACAATGAGCAGTTCTTC
TRBJ2-3	-	TRBD1	TRBV6-5	CASSYSAGGVDTQYF	TGTGCCAGCAGTTACTCGGCAGGGGGCGTCGATACGCAGTATTTT
TRBJ2-3	medium-sized	TRBD2	TRBV6-4	CASSASGTDTQYF	TGTGCCAGCAGTGCTAGCGGGACAGATACGCAGTATTTT
TRBJ2-3	-	-	TRBV30	CAWSVRDPTDTQYF	TGTGCCTGGAGTGTACGAGACCCCACAGATACGCAGTATTTT
TRBJ2-5	once	-	TRBV7-9	CASSLFGVAVQETQYF	TGTGCCAGCAGCTTATTCGGTGTGGCCGTCCAAGAGACCCAGTACTTC
TRBJ1-6	-	-	TRBV5-6	CASSLDSYNSPLHF	TGTGCCAGCAGCTTGGACTCCTATAATTCACCCCTCCACTTT
TRBJ1-1	-	TRBD1	TRBV27	CASSLSRTGNTEAFF	TGTGCCAGCAGTTTATCGCGGACAGGGAACACTGAAGCTTTCTTT
TRBJ2-3	-	-	TRBV24-1	CATSDSQGGTTDTQYF	TGTGCCACCAGTGATTCCCAGGGCGGTACCACAGATACGCAGTATTTT
TRBJ2-5	-	-	TRBV4-1	CASSRGGLETQYF	TGCGCCAGCAGCCGAGGAGGTTTGGAGACCCAGTACTTC
TRBJ1-2	-	-	TRBV30	CAWSSVGQGGYTF	TGTGCCTGGAGTAGTGTCGGTCAGGGTGGCTACACCTTC
TRBJ2-6	-	TRBD1	TRBV4-1	CASSQDPGGPGANVLTF	TGCGCCAGCAGCCAAGACCCAGGGGGTCCTGGGGCCAACGTCCTGACTTTC
TRBJ2-1	-	-	TRBV27	CASSYGGSSYNEQFF	TGTGCCAGCAGTTATGGCGGTAGCTCCTACAATGAGCAGTTCTTC
TRBJ2-3	-	-	TRBV18	CASSWDLDTDTQYF	TGTGCCAGCTCCTGGGATCTAGATACAGATACGCAGTATTTT
TRBJ2-7	-	TRBD2	TRBV18	CASSRDYDYEQYF	TGTGCCAGCTCACGGGACTACGATTACGAGCAGTACTTC
TRBJ2-1	-	TRBD2	TRBV5-1	CASSLTSGTYNEQFF	TGCGCCAGCAGCTTGACTAGCGGTACCTACAATGAGCAGTTCTTC
TRBJ1-6	-	TRBD1	TRBV6-2/TRBV6-3	CASSYPTRDRSSYNSPLHF	TGTGCCAGCAGTTACCCCACCCGGGACAGGAGCTCCTATAATTCACCCCTCCACTTT
TRBJ2-2	few	-	TRBV7-6	CASSPWSGTSNTGELFF	TGTGCCAGCAGTCCTTGGAGTGGGACGTCTAACACCGGGGAGCTGTTTTTT
TRBJ2-2	-	-	TRBV4-1	CASSSLGGRRTGELFF	TGCGCCAGCAGTTCACTCGGGGGACGTAGGACCGGGGAGCTGTTTTTT
TRBJ2-1	-	TRBD2	TRBV27	CASSEAGWANEQFF	TGTGCCAGCAGTGAAGCGGGATGGGCCAATGAGCAGTTCTTC
TRBJ1-4	-	-	TRBV27	CASSSISRSNEKLFF	TGTGCCAGCAGTTCAATAAGTAGGTCTAATGAAAAACTGTTTTTT
TRBJ2-2	-	-	TRBV18	CASSPTTGTSTGELFF	TGTGCCAGCTCACCAACGACAGGAACCAGCACCGGGGAGCTGTTTTTT
TRBJ2-2	few	TRBD1	TRBV9	CASSPQGAYTGELFF	TGTGCCAGCAGCCCACAGGGGGCCTACACCGGGGAGCTGTTTTTT